This T cell receptor beta chain appears in the sequencing data of a study of T cell repertoires in cytomegalovirus infection. The wider study: It was the public TCR beta signatures that indicated both CMV infection and matching HLA type. General study results and limits: CMV carriers having the relevant HLA were flagged by cumulative public TCR beta family frequency.

TCRdb reprocessed the reads with MiXCR, giving one entry per CDR3 protein. In the table there are some 160,000 distinct CDR3 sequences, roughly 15% of which are singletons. A note on this clonotype: Its target is not known.

Germline assignment: CDR1 SGHAT and CDR2 FQDESV (reference sequence). The CDR3 has 17 residues. Deletions cut 2 bases from V and 5 bases from J, with 19 bases between. The receptor's source is a human donor in good health (CMV status not recorded). Some clones in this sample may be carry-over from other donors' samples. This chain connects TRBV11-1 to TRBJ2-1, with D possibly matching TRBD1 (5 bases). The sequencing sample was made of CD8+ T cells from PBMCs. The CDR3 region is CASSLRGGWTSDNEQFF. The CDR3 DNA reads TGTGCCAGCAGCTTAAGGGGTGGGTGGACAAGTGACAATGAGCAGTTCTTC.